The sequence of this T cell receptor beta chain was determined in a study of cytotoxic CD8 clonotypes in ibrutinib-treated CLL. Overall study context: The subjects consisted of about eleven relapsed/refractory and roughly 15 treatment-naive individuals, with 17 IGHV unmutated.

General study points: Public clonotypes showed up rarely, and on treatment they shrank or held steady.

V shed 2 bases and J shed 7 bases, with 6 bases lying between them. Germline V gene data show CDR1 as MRHNA and CDR2 as SNTAGT. The CDR3 runs 12 residues. Here immunoSEQ multiplex PCR was the method, and the copy in TCRdb shows in-frame clones only, minus some. There are some 35,000 clones in the sample; approximately 70% occur only once, and about 27% lies in the top ten. As regards this clone: The antigen is undetermined.

The specimen comprised PBMCs, sampled before ibrutinib treatment. V usage is TRBV6-4 and J usage is TRBJ1-5, with D perhaps matching TRBD1 (5 bases). The TCR was taken from a human donor with chronic lymphocytic leukemia. Here the CDR3 DNA reads TGTGCCAGCAGTGACGCAGGGCAGCCCCAGCATTTT. Amino acid sequence: CASSDAGQPQHF.